This T cell receptor beta chain was recorded in a study of blood T cell repertoires in COVID-19. Study-wide context: There were acute and convalescent COVID-19 samples, and they came from the United States, Italy and Spain.

From germline, CDR1 is MNHEY and CDR2 SVGAGI. Deletions cut 5 bases from V and 6 bases from J, with 13 bases between. The CDR3 spans 14 residues. Original processing methods: Reference gene primer amplification in the assay estimated nucleated cell counts. The table came from immunoSEQ multiplex PCR; TCRdb's copy has only in-frame clones and leaves some out. V and J calls and clone size follow that table, whereas D and trimming were derived from the DNA. This sample has 95,000 to 100,000 clones, with about four fifths found just once. V is TRBV6-5 and J is TRBJ1-4; tentative D call: TRBD1 (5 bases). The TCR was taken from a woman aged 80 or over with active or convalescent COVID-19. Source material: peripheral blood. The CDR3 region is CASSLHGGDEKLFF. DNA for the CDR3: TGTGCCAGCAGTCTTCACGGAGGGGATGAAAAACTGTTTTTT.